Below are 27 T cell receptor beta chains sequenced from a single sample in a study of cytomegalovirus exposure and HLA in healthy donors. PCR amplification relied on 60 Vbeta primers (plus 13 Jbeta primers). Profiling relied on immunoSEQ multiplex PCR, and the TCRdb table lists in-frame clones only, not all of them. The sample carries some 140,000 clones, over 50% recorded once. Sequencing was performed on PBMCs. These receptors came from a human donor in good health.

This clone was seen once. The CDR3 spells CASKTQGAPWETQYF. The DNA for the CDR3 is TGTGCCAGCAAGACACAGGGGGCCCCTTGGGAGACCCAGTACTTC. The chain uses TRBV6-5 and TRBJ2-5; 9 bases are a match to TRBD1. The CDR3 totals 15 residues. The trim removed 7 bases at V and 5 bases at J, leaving 11 bases unmatched. Per germline, CDR1 MNHEY and CDR2 SVGAGI.

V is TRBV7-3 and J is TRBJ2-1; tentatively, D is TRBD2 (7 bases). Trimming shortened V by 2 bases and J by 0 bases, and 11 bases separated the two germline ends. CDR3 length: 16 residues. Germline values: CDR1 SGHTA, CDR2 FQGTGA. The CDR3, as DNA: TGTGCCAGCAGCTTAGGGGGGGGCCTCTCCTACAATGAGCAGTTCTTC. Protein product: CASSLGGGLSYNEQFF.

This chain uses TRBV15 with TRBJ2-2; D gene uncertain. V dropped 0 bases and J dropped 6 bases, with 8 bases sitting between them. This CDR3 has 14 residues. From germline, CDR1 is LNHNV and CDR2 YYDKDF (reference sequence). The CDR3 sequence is CATSRDRSSGELFF. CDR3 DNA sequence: TGTGCCACCAGCAGAGATAGGAGCTCCGGGGAGCTGTTTTTT.

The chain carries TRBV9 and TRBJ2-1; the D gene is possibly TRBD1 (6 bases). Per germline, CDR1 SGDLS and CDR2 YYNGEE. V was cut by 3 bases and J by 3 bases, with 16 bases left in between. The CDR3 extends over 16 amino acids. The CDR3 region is CASSESGTQSYNEQFF. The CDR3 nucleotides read TGTGCCAGCAGCGAGTCCGGGACACAAAGCTACAATGAGCAGTTCTTC.

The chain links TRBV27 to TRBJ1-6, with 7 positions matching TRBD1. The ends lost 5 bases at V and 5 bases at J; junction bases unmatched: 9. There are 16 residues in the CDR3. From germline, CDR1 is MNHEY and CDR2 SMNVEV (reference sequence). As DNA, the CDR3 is TGTGCCAGCAGTCCAAGACAGGGCGTTAATAATTCACCCCTCCACTTT. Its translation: CASSPRQGVNNSPLHF.

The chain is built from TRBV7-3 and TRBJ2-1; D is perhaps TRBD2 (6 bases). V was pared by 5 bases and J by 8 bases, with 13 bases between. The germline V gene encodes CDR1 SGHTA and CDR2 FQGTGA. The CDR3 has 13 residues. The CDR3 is CASSNSGRDEQFF. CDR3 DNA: TGTGCCAGCAGCAATAGCGGCAGGGATGAGCAGTTCTTC.

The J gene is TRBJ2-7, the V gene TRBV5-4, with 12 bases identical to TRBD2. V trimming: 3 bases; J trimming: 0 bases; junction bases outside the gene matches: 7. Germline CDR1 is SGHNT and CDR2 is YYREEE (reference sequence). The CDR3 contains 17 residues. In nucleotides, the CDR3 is TGTGCCAGCAGCTATCTCAGGACTAGCGGGATCTCCTACGAGCAGTACTTC. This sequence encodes CASSYLRTSGISYEQYF.

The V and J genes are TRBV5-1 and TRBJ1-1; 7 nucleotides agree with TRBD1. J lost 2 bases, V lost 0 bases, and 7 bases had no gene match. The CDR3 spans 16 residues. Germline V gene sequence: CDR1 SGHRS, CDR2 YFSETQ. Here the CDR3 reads CASSLVGHRGNTEAFF. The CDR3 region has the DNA TGCGCCAGCAGCTTGGTGGGCCACAGGGGAAACACTGAAGCTTTCTTT.

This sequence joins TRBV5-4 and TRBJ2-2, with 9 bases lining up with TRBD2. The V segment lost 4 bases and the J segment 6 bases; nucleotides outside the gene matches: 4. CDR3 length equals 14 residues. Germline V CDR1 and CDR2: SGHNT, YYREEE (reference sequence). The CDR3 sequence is CASSRGTSPGELFF. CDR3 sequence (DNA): TGTGCCAGCAGCAGGGGGACTAGCCCCGGGGAGCTGTTTTTT.

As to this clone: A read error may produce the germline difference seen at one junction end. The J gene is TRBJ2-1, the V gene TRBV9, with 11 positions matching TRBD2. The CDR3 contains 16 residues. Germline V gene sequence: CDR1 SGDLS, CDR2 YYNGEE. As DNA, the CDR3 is TGTGCCAGCAGCCATCTAGCGGGAGGACTCGACAATGAACAGTTCTTC. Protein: CASSHLAGGLDNEQFF.

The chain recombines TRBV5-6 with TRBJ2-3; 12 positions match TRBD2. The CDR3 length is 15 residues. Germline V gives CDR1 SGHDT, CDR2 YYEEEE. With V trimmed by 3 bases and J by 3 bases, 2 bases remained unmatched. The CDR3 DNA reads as TGTGCCAGCAGCTCGCTAGCGGGGGGGACAGATACGCAGTATTTT. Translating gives CASSSLAGGTDTQYF. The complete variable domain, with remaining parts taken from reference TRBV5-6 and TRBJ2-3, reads DAGVTQSPTHLIKTRGQQVTLRCSPKSGHDTVSWYQQALGQGPQFIFQYYEEEERQRGNFPDRFSGHQFPNYSSELNVNALLLGDSALYLCASSSLAGGTDTQYFGPGTRLTVL.

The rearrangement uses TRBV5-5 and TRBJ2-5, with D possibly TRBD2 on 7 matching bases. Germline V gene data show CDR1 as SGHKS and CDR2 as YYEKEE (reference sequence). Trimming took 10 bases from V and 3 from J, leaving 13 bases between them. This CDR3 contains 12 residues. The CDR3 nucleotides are TGTGCCGGGGGGGCGGGAGAAGAGACCCAGTACTTC. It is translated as CAGGAGEETQYF.

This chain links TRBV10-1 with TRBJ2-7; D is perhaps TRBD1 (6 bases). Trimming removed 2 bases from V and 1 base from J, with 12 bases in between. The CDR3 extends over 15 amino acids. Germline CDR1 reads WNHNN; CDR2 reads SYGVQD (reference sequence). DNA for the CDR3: TGCGCCAGCAGTGAGCTGACAGGCTTTTCCTACGAGCAGTACTTC. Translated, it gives CASSELTGFSYEQYF.

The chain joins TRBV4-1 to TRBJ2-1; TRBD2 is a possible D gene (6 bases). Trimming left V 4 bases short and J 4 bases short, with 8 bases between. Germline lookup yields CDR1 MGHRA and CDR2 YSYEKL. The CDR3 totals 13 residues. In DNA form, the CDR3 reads TGCGCCAGCAGCCTGGGGGGATACAATGAGCAGTTCTTC. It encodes CASSLGGYNEQFF.

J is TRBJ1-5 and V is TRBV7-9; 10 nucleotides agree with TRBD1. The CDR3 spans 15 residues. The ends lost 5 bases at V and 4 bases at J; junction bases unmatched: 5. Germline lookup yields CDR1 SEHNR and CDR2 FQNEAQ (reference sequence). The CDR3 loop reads CASSRTGGFNQPQHF. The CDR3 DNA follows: TGTGCCAGCAGCAGGACAGGGGGATTTAATCAGCCCCAGCATTTT.

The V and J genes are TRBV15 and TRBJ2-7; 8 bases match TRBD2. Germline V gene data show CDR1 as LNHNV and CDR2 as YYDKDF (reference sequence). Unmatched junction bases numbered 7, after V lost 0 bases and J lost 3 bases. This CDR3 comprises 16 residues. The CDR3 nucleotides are TGTGCCACCAGCAGAGATCGCGGTGCGGGAGGCTACGAGCAGTACTTC. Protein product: CATSRDRGAGGYEQYF.

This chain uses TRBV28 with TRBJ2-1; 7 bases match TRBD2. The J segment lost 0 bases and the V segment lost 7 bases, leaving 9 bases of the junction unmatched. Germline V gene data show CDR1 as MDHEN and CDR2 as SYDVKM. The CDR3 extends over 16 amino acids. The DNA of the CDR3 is TGTGCCAGCAATACATACGGGGGGAGCTCCTACAATGAGCAGTTCTTC. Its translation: CASNTYGGSSYNEQFF.

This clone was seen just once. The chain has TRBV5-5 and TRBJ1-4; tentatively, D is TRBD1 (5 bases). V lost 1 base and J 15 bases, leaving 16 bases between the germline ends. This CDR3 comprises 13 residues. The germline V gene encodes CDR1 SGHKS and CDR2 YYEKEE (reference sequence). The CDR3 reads CASSLLVTREVFF. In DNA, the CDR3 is TGTGCCAGCAGCTTGCTGGTCACCAGGGAAGTGTTTTTT.

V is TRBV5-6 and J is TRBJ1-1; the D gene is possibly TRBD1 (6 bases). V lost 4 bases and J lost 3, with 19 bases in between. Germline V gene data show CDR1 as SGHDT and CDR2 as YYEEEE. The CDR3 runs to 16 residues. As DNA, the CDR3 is TGTGCCAGCAGCCCATTTATTACAGGGTTGGACACTGAAGCTTTCTTT. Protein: CASSPFITGLDTEAFF.

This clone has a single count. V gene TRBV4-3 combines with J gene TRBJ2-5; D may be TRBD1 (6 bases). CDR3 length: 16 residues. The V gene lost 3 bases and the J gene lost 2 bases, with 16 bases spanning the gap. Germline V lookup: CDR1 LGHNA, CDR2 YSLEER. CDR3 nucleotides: TGCGCCAGCAGCCAGGACCCGGGGACACTACAAGAGACCCAGTACTTC. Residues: CASSQDPGTLQETQYF.

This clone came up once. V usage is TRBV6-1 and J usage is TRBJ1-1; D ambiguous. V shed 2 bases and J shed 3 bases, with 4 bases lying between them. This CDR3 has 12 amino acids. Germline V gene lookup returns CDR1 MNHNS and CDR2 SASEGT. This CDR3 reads CASSERYTEAFF. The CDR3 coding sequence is TGTGCCAGCAGTGAACGGTACACTGAAGCTTTCTTT.

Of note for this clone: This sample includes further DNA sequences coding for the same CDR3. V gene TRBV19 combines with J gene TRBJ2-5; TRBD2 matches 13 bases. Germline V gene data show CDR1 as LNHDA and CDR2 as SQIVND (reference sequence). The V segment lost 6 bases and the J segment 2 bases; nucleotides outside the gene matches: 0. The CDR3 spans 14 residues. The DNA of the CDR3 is TGTGCCAGTAGACTAGCGGGAGGGCAAGAGACCCAGTACTTC. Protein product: CASRLAGGQETQYF.

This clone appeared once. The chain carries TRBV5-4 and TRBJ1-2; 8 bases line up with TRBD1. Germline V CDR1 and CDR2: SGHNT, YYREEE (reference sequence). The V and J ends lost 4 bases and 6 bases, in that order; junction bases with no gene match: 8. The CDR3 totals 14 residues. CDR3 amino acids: CASSETQGAHGYTF. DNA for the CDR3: TGTGCCAGCAGCGAAACTCAGGGGGCTCATGGCTACACCTTC.

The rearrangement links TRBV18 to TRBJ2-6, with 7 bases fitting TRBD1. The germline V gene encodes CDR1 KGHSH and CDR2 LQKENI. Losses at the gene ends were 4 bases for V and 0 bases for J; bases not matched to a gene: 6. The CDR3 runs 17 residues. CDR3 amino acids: CASSHRQGSSGANVLTF. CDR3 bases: TGTGCCAGCTCACATCGACAGGGTAGCTCTGGGGCCAACGTCCTGACTTTC.

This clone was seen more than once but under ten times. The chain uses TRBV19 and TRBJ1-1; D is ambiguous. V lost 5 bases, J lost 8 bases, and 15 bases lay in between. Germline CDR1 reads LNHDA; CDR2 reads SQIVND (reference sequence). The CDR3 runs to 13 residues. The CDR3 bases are TGTGCCAGTAGTGCCACATCCAGGCTAGAAGCTTTCTTT. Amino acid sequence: CASSATSRLEAFF.

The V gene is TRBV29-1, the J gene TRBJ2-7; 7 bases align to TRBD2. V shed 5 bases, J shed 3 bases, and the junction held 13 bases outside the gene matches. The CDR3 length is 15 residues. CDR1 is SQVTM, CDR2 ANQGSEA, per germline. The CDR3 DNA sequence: TGCAGCGTTAAAAGTCCGGGAGGCTCGAACTACGAGCAGTACTTC. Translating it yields CSVKSPGGSNYEQYF.

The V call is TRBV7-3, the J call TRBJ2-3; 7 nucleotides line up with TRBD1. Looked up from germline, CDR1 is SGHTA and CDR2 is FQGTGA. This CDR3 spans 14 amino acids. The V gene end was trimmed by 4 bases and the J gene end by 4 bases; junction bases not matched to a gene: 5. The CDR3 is CASSWDSPPDTQYF. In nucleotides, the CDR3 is TGTGCCAGCAGCTGGGACAGTCCCCCAGATACGCAGTATTTT.